This is a list of T cell receptor beta chains from one sample in a study of T cells in Graves' hyperthyroidism and ophthalmopathy. TCRdb re-called the multiplex PCR reads with MiXCR, one entry per CDR3 protein. The table includes a few hundred thousand distinct CDR3 sequences, 13% to 15% detected once. Specimen: blood. These receptor sequences come from a woman in her twenties or thirties with Graves' ophthalmopathy. The CDR3 runs from the conserved cysteine through the conserved F or W. The D gene is left open where the match is weak. Clone sizes are given selectively: once, few, many, or a class where the clone is expanded.

>TRBJ2-1|TRBV14|many|TRBD1
CASSQVVTGINEQFF
TGTGCCAGCAGCCAAGTCGTGACAGGGATCAATGAGCAGTTCTTC
>TRBJ2-5|TRBV20-1|NA|NA
CSARARDSIETQYF
TGCAGTGCTAGAGCCAGGGACTCCATAGAGACCCAGTACTTC
>TRBJ2-1|TRBV28|many|NA
CASTHRAGGVYNEQFF
TGTGCCAGCACCCATCGGGCAGGGGGGGTCTACAATGAGCAGTTCTTC
>TRBJ1-1|TRBV5-4|NA|TRBD1
CASSADRREEAFF
TGTGCCAGCAGCGCGGACAGGAGAGAGGAAGCTTTCTTT
>TRBJ2-6|TRBV4-2|many|NA
CASSLGQMSSGANVLTF
TGTGCCAGCAGCCTCGGACAGATGAGCTCTGGGGCCAACGTCCTGACTTTC
>TRBJ1-3|TRBV2|many|NA
CASSENRDTGNTIYF
TGTGCCAGCAGTGAAAATAGGGATACTGGAAACACCATATATTTT
>TRBJ1-2|TRBV3-1|many|NA
CASSHIQGGYTF
TGTGCCAGCAGCCATATTCAGGGTGGCTACACCTTC
>TRBJ2-1|TRBV12-3/TRBV12-4|NA|TRBD2
CASSLTAGGPLASREQFF
TGTGCCAGCAGTTTAACGGCGGGGGGGCCATTAGCTTCGCGTGAGCAGTTCTTC
>TRBJ2-7|TRBV11-2|many|TRBD1
CASSRPGQGYEQYF
TGTGCCAGCAGCCGACCGGGACAGGGGTACGAGCAGTACTTC
>TRBJ2-5|TRBV25-1|many|NA
CASSESSGQETQYF
TGTGCCAGCAGTGAATCCTCAGGCCAGGAGACCCAGTACTTC
>TRBJ1-5|TRBV5-5|many|NA
CASSGDGTSNQPQHF
TGTGCCAGCAGCGGTGACGGAACTAGCAATCAGCCCCAGCATTTT
>TRBJ1-5|TRBV12-3/TRBV12-4|many|NA
CASSRQSNQPQHF
TGTGCCAGCAGCCGACAGAGCAATCAGCCCCAGCATTTT
>TRBJ1-1|TRBV6-1|many|NA
CASSLSVLGETEAFF
TGTGCCAGCAGCTTGTCCGTCCTTGGGGAGACTGAAGCTTTCTTT
>TRBJ2-7|TRBV6-2/TRBV6-3|few|NA
CASSQNSDYSYGQYF
TGTGCCAGCAGTCAAAACAGCGATTACTCCTACGGGCAGTACTTC
>TRBJ2-5|TRBV13|many|TRBD2
CASSAQAGGQETQYF
TGTGCCAGCAGCGCCCAAGCGGGGGGTCAAGAGACCCAGTACTTC
>TRBJ1-1|TRBV20-1|many|TRBD1
CSARRGQGGTEAFF
TGCAGTGCTAGGAGGGGACAGGGAGGGACTGAAGCTTTCTTT
>TRBJ2-1|TRBV20-1|NA|TRBD2
CSARDGELAGVNEQFF
TGCAGTGCTAGAGATGGGGAGTTAGCGGGAGTGAATGAGCAGTTCTTC
>TRBJ2-7|TRBV30|many|NA
CAWSVGAGTYEQYF
TGTGCCTGGAGTGTAGGGGCAGGGACCTACGAGCAGTACTTC
>TRBJ1-1|TRBV5-1|few|NA
CASSLDVTGLEAFF
TGCGCCAGCAGCTTGGACGTGACAGGCCTTGAAGCTTTCTTT
>TRBJ2-1|TRBV7-9|many|NA
CASPVGKSDNEQFF
TGTGCCAGCCCGGTGGGCAAGTCAGACAATGAGCAGTTCTTC
>TRBJ2-1|TRBV14|many|TRBD1
CASSPETGPYNEQFF
TGTGCCAGCAGCCCCGAGACAGGGCCCTACAATGAGCAGTTCTTC
>TRBJ2-3|TRBV20-1|NA|TRBD2
CSGGIHTDTQYF
TGCAGCGGGGGGATCCACACAGATACGCAGTATTTT
>TRBJ2-7|TRBV10-3|many|TRBD1
CATGPTGDEQYF
TGTGCCACCGGACCGACAGGGGACGAGCAGTACTTC
>TRBJ2-5|TRBV6-1|NA|NA
CASSSRSRAETQYF
TGTGCCAGCAGTAGCCGGAGTAGGGCGGAGACCCAGTACTTC
>TRBJ1-1|TRBV20-1|NA|NA
CSARDFVFGTEAFF
TGCAGTGCTAGAGACTTCGTCTTCGGCACTGAAGCTTTCTTT
>TRBJ1-4|TRBV9|NA|NA
CASSVGTGTYEKLFF
TGTGCCAGCAGCGTAGGCACAGGAACCTATGAAAAACTGTTTTTT
>TRBJ2-1|TRBV10-3|many|TRBD1
CAISGRTGGEQFF
TGTGCCATCAGTGGGAGGACAGGTGGTGAGCAGTTCTTC
>TRBJ2-6|TRBV11-2|few|NA
CASTLGLGTGANVLTF
TGTGCCAGCACCCTAGGTTTGGGGACTGGGGCCAACGTCCTGACTTTC
>TRBJ2-6|TRBV2|many|NA
CASRLLRSGANVLTF
TGTGCCAGCAGGCTGCTGAGGTCTGGGGCCAACGTCCTGACTTTC
>TRBJ1-5|TRBV12-3/TRBV12-4|NA|TRBD1
CASSPGQGLTDQPQHF
TGTGCCAGCAGTCCGGGACAGGGATTAACGGATCAGCCCCAGCATTTT
>TRBJ1-1|TRBV4-1|many|TRBD1
CASSQEWDRGRTEAFF
TGCGCCAGCAGCCAAGAATGGGACAGGGGTCGGACTGAAGCTTTCTTT
>TRBJ1-1|TRBV5-1|NA|NA
CASKVGFRDRNTEAFF
TGCGCCAGCAAAGTAGGATTTCGGGATAGGAACACTGAAGCTTTCTTT
>TRBJ2-5|TRBV2|many|NA
CASNGWGSGTQYF
TGTGCCAGCAATGGTTGGGGCTCGGGGACCCAGTACTTC
>TRBJ2-7|TRBV14|NA|NA
CASSGRTYEQYF
TGTGCCAGCAGCGGTCGTACCTACGAGCAGTACTTC
>TRBJ2-3|TRBV29-1|NA|NA
CGVVGPPPHTDTQYF
TGCGGCGTTGTTGGTCCTCCACCCCACACAGATACGCAGTATTTT
>TRBJ2-5|TRBV13|many|TRBD1
CASSTRDRDLETQYF
TGTGCCAGCAGCACCCGGGACAGGGATTTAGAGACCCAGTACTTC